The rows below give T cell receptor beta chains drawn from one sample of a study of control samples from healthy donors and cancer patients. Repertoires were generated with immunoSEQ multiplex PCR, while TCRdb's copy carries only in-frame clones and drops some. The table shows approximately 51,000 clones, with 75% to 85% occurring only once. The specimen sequenced was blood. The receptor set was obtained from a man between 65 and 79 years old in good health. The CDR3 runs from the conserved cysteine through the conserved F or W. A D gene is named only where the DNA matches it firmly. Part of the rows lack a size; the others show once, few, many or a class for expanded clones.

V	D	J	size	DNA	CDR3
TRBV7-2	TRBD2	TRBJ2-7	.	TGTGCCAGCAGCTTGGAGGGACTAGCGGGAGTCTACGAGCAGTACTTC	CASSLEGLAGVYEQYF
TRBV27	TRBD1	TRBJ1-4	.	TGTGCCAGCAGTTTAAGGGGACAGGGTTCCGGTGCAGTTAATGAAAAACTGTTTTTT	CASSLRGQGSGAVNEKLFF
TRBV6-5	TRBD2	TRBJ2-1	.	TGTGCCAGCACCCTCTCTAGCGGGGGTTACAATGAGCAGTTCTTC	CASTLSSGGYNEQFF
TRBV2	.	TRBJ1-1	.	TGTGCCAGCAGTTTGACAGAGAACACTGAAGCTTTCTTT	CASSLTENTEAFF
TRBV10-3	TRBD1	TRBJ2-1	.	TGTGCCATCAGTGCCTTTGAGGACAGGGGGAAAGGTGAGCAGTTCTTC	CAISAFEDRGKGEQFF
TRBV5-1	.	TRBJ2-7	.	TGCGCCAGCAGCCAGGCCCGGGGAGCCCACGAGCAGTACTTC	CASSQARGAHEQYF
TRBV6-5	TRBD2	TRBJ2-2	once	TGTGCCAGCAGGACTAGCGGGGGGGCCACCGGGGAGCTGTTTTTT	CASRTSGGATGELFF
TRBV4-1	TRBD1	TRBJ1-5	.	TGCGCCAGCAGCCAAGAGACAGGGGGCTATCAGCCCCAGCATTTT	CASSQETGGYQPQHF
TRBV5-1	.	TRBJ2-7	.	TGCGCCAGCAGCTCGGACAACTCCTACGAGCAGTACTTC	CASSSDNSYEQYF
TRBV12-3/TRBV12-4	.	TRBJ1-5	few	TGTGCCAGCAGTTCCTCAGGAGGACAGCCCCAGCATTTT	CASSSSGGQPQHF
TRBV6-5	TRBD2	TRBJ2-1	.	TGTGCCAGCAGTTCTAGCGGGGGACCATACAATGAGCAGTTCTTC	CASSSSGGPYNEQFF
TRBV6-5	.	TRBJ1-2	.	TGTGCCAGCAGTTCCACTCAGGGGAACCTCGGCTACACCTTC	CASSSTQGNLGYTF
TRBV18	TRBD1	TRBJ1-1	few	TGTGCCAGCTCACCCTCTCGGACAGGAGAGAACACTGAAGCTTTCTTT	CASSPSRTGENTEAFF
TRBV24-1	.	TRBJ2-2	once	TGTGCCACCAGTGATAGCCCCGGGGAGCTGTTTTTT	CATSDSPGELFF
TRBV19	TRBD1	TRBJ2-7	.	TGTGCCAGTAGTATAGATTCCCAGACAGGGGCCTACGAGCAGTACTTC	CASSIDSQTGAYEQYF
TRBV7-9	TRBD2	TRBJ2-3	.	TGTGCCAGCAGCCCACTGAGCGGGAGTTGGACAGATACGCAGTATTTT	CASSPLSGSWTDTQYF
TRBV4-1	.	TRBJ1-5	once	TGCGCCAGCAGCCAAGACGAGGATCAGCCCCAGCATTTT	CASSQDEDQPQHF
TRBV5-1	.	TRBJ2-7	.	TGCGCCAGCAGCCGAGGAGTTAGCTACGAGCAGTACTTC	CASSRGVSYEQYF
TRBV5-1	.	TRBJ2-1	.	TGCGCCAGCAGCTTGGGTGAGCAATACAATGAGCAGTTCTTC	CASSLGEQYNEQFF
TRBV5-5	TRBD2	TRBJ2-3	.	TGTGCCAGCAGCCGGGGACTAGCGGGGCCCACAGATACGCAGTATTTT	CASSRGLAGPTDTQYF
TRBV7-6	.	TRBJ2-1	.	TGTGCCAGCAGCTTAAACAGCCCTATAAACTACAATGAGCAGTTCTTC	CASSLNSPINYNEQFF
TRBV6-2/TRBV6-3	.	TRBJ1-2	.	TGTGCCAGCAGTTATGGGGTTTCCTATGGCTACACCTTC	CASSYGVSYGYTF
TRBV11-2	.	TRBJ2-1	.	TGTGCCAGCAGTTTAAACCGAAATGAGCAGTTCTTC	CASSLNRNEQFF
TRBV5-4	.	TRBJ2-3	.	TGTGCCAGCAGCTTGGGGAGGGGGCGCGGGAAAGATACGCAGTATTTT	CASSLGRGRGKDTQYF
TRBV18	.	TRBJ1-1	.	TGTGCCAGCTCACCAACAGGGTGGGACACTGAAGCTTTCTTT	CASSPTGWDTEAFF
TRBV18	.	TRBJ1-1	.	TGTGCCAGCTCCCCCTACGGACAGGAAGCTTTCTTT	CASSPYGQEAFF